A selection of T cell receptor beta chains follows, all from one sample in a study of blood T cells in healthy people across ages. TCRdb re-called the 5' RACE reads with MiXCR, one entry per CDR3 protein. The sample records over 1.5 million distinct CDR3 sequences, 49% being singletons. Sequences were obtained from blood. The receptors stem from a woman between 40 and 55 years old in good health. The CDR3 runs from the conserved cysteine through the conserved F or W. D genes are given only for firm matches. Clone size is not always given. Where it is, it says once, few, many or a class for expanded clones.

clone size | D gene | J gene | V gene | CDR3 DNA | CDR3 protein
- | TRBD1 | TRBJ2-2 | TRBV20-1 | TGCAGTGCCACTCCATCAAGACAGGGGCCGGGCGGGGAGCTGTTTTTT | CSATPSRQGPGGELFF
- | - | TRBJ2-2 | TRBV18 | TGTGCCAGCTCACAATACGCCGGGGAGCTGTTTTTT | CASSQYAGELFF
- | - | TRBJ2-5 | TRBV4-3 | TGCGCCAGCAGCCAAGATCCTGCCAGGGGCGCGGAGACCCAGTACTTC | CASSQDPARGAETQYF
- | - | TRBJ2-7 | TRBV11-1 | TGTGCCAGCAGCTACCGGGACATCGCTACCTACGAGCAGTACTTC | CASSYRDIATYEQYF
few | TRBD2 | TRBJ2-1 | TRBV6-5 | TGTGCCAGCAGTTATGAGCGGGGGAGGAATGAGCAGTTCTTC | CASSYERGRNEQFF
few | TRBD2 | TRBJ2-5 | TRBV7-2 | TGTGCCAGCAGCATTCTGCCCGGGACTAGCGGGGGGTACCAAGAGACCCAGTACTTC | CASSILPGTSGGYQETQYF
- | TRBD2 | TRBJ2-5 | TRBV7-2 | TGTGCCAGCAGCTTAGGGGTAGCGGGGGGGGACCAAGAGACCCAGTACTTC | CASSLGVAGGDQETQYF
few | - | TRBJ1-6 | TRBV20-1 | TGCAGTGCTAGTGAGGGACCTTATAATTCACCCCTCCACTTT | CSASEGPYNSPLHF
few | - | TRBJ1-1 | TRBV20-1 | TGCAGTGCTAGAGATGGGGTGAACACTGAAGCTTTCTTT | CSARDGVNTEAFF
- | TRBD1 | TRBJ1-4 | TRBV29-1 | TGCAGCGTCGTGACAGGGATTGGGGAAAAACTGTTTTTT | CSVVTGIGEKLFF
- | TRBD2 | TRBJ2-3 | TRBV4-1 | TGCGCCAGCAGGACCTTAGCGGGGGCCCTCACAGATACGCAGTATTTT | CASRTLAGALTDTQYF
- | - | TRBJ2-7 | TRBV20-1 | TGCAGTGCTACCGACAGGAGTCCCTACGAGCAGTACTTC | CSATDRSPYEQYF
- | - | TRBJ2-3 | TRBV7-8 | TGTGCCAGCAGACCCGTCCCAGGGTCCGGTCGGGCAGATACGCAGTATTTT | CASRPVPGSGRADTQYF
few | - | TRBJ2-3 | TRBV12-3/TRBV12-4 | TGTGCCAGCAAACAGGCTCGAAGGCCAGATACGCAGTATTTT | CASKQARRPDTQYF
- | - | TRBJ2-1 | TRBV7-2 | TGTGCCAGCAGCCCCTTCGAGAATGAGCAGTTCTTC | CASSPFENEQFF
- | - | TRBJ2-3 | TRBV5-1 | TGCGCCAGCAGCTTCTTACTAGGAGAGACAGATACGCAGTATTTT | CASSFLLGETDTQYF
- | - | TRBJ2-7 | TRBV3-1 | TGTGCCAGCAGCCAAGTGGGGGGCCACAGCGAGCAGTACTTC | CASSQVGGHSEQYF
few | - | TRBJ2-6 | TRBV27 | TGTGCCAGCAGCCCGAAACCGGGATCCCTATACTCTGGGGCCAACGTCCTGACTTTC | CASSPKPGSLYSGANVLTF
- | TRBD1 | TRBJ2-4 | TRBV12-3/TRBV12-4 | TGTGCCAGCAGCCCGACAGGGGATCCAAACATTCAGTACTTC | CASSPTGDPNIQYF
once | - | TRBJ1-2 | TRBV6-2/TRBV6-3 | TGTGCCAGCAGTTACGGTGGGAGCTACACCTTC | CASSYGGSYTF
- | - | TRBJ2-3 | TRBV27 | TGTGCCAGCAGTTCACCAACTAGCACAGATACGCAGTATTTT | CASSSPTSTDTQYF
- | TRBD2 | TRBJ2-1 | TRBV2 | TGTGCCAGCAGTGAACGGGGGGATGGTGAGCAGTTCTTC | CASSERGDGEQFF
once | - | TRBJ1-6 | TRBV27 | TGTGCCAGCAGTTCGCGGGGCATGTTACCCCTCCACTTT | CASSSRGMLPLHF
- | - | TRBJ2-7 | TRBV6-2/TRBV6-3 | TGTGCCAGCAGTTACTCGACAGGCCCCTCCTACGAGCAGTACTTC | CASSYSTGPSYEQYF
- | TRBD2 | TRBJ2-1 | TRBV3-1 | TGTGCCAGCGGCTTCCTAGCGGGGGGGTCCAATGAGCAGTTCTTC | CASGFLAGGSNEQFF
- | - | TRBJ2-3 | TRBV6-5 | TGTGCCAGCAGTATGCGACTCGGCACAGATACGCAGTATTTT | CASSMRLGTDTQYF
- | - | TRBJ2-5 | TRBV20-1 | TGCAGTGCTAGAGCGACAGGTCGCCAAGAGACCCAGTACTTC | CSARATGRQETQYF
- | TRBD1 | TRBJ2-1 | TRBV29-1 | TGCAGCGTTGAAGGGGGGACAGTAAATGAGCAGTTCTTC | CSVEGGTVNEQFF
- | TRBD2 | TRBJ2-1 | TRBV10-3 | TGTGCCATCAGCGATGGGACTAGAAACAATGAGCAGTTCTTC | CAISDGTRNNEQFF
- | - | TRBJ2-5 | TRBV7-2 | TGTGCCAGCAGCCCCAGGGGTGATGGACTCCAAGAGACCCAGTACTTC | CASSPRGDGLQETQYF
- | - | TRBJ2-1 | TRBV7-9 | TGTGCCAGCAGCTTAGTCCCAGTGGAGGTTACTGAGCAGTTCTTC | CASSLVPVEVTEQFF
- | - | TRBJ1-5 | TRBV28 | TGTGCCAGCAGTTGGGCAGGGGTGGGGGGCAATCAGCCCCAGCATTTT | CASSWAGVGGNQPQHF
- | - | TRBJ1-1 | TRBV12-3/TRBV12-4 | TGTGCCAGCAGTTCAGGGGAGGGCACTGAAGCTTTCTTT | CASSSGEGTEAFF
few | - | TRBJ2-3 | TRBV27 | TGTGCCAGCAGTTTAAAGACTGCTAGCACAGATACGCAGTATTTT | CASSLKTASTDTQYF
- | - | TRBJ2-4 | TRBV6-2/TRBV6-3 | TGTGCCAGCAGTCGGGACACCCTAGCCAAAAACATTCAGTACTTC | CASSRDTLAKNIQYF